This entry lists 14 T cell receptor beta chains sequenced from one sample in a study of cytotoxic CD8 clonotypes in ibrutinib-treated CLL. Some clones are missing from TCRdb's copy, which holds only in-frame ones; the method was immunoSEQ multiplex PCR. Here the sample spans over 250,000 clones, 70% to 80% being singletons. The material was PBMCs, obtained at disease progression, from a patient treated with ibrutinib. These TCRs come from a human donor with chronic lymphocytic leukemia.

The chain links TRBV18 to TRBJ2-3; possibly TRBD1 for D (6 bases). The CDR3 length is 14 residues. From germline, CDR1 is KGHSH and CDR2 LQKENI. Trimming cost V 3 bases and J 4 bases, with 11 bases left between them. CDR3 sequence (DNA): TGTGCCAGCTCACCTACAGGGCCTTCAGATACGCAGTATTTT. This translates into CASSPTGPSDTQYF.

This clone has a single count. The chain employs TRBV2 and TRBJ2-5, with 13 bases aligning to TRBD2. The CDR3 spans 14 residues. Germline trimming cut 7 bases from V and 9 bases from J; bases unmatched to any gene: 8. The germline V gene has CDR1 SNHLY and CDR2 FYNNEI. This chain's CDR3 is CASKTGLAGVSQYF. The CDR3 coding sequence is TGTGCCAGCAAAACAGGACTAGCGGGAGTGTCCCAGTACTTC.

The chain employs TRBV4-1 and TRBJ1-5; 10 bases are shared with TRBD1. This CDR3 is 17 amino acids long. Germline V lookup: CDR1 MGHRA, CDR2 YSYEKL. Trimming took 0 bases from V and 1 from J; bases not matched to a gene: 3. The DNA for the CDR3 is TGCGCCAGCAGCCAAGACACGGGACAGGGGAGCAATCAGCCCCAGCATTTT. It translates to CASSQDTGQGSNQPQHF.

This clone was observed a few times. V and J are TRBV19 and TRBJ2-1; D is unresolved. Germline V CDR1 and CDR2: LNHDA, SQIVND (reference sequence). Trimming took off 7 bases at V and 4 bases at J, with 11 bases between the two ends. This CDR3 has 13 residues. This CDR3 reads CASTVTGYNEQFF. DNA for the CDR3: TGTGCCAGTACCGTGACTGGATACAATGAGCAGTTCTTC.

The V and J genes are TRBV4-3 and TRBJ2-7; a possible D gene is TRBD2 (5 bases). V gave up 0 bases and J gave up 2 bases, with 20 bases separating them. There are 18 residues in the CDR3. CDR1 and CDR2 from the germline V gene are LGHNA and YSLEER. The CDR3 coding sequence is TGCGCCAGCAGCCAAGACGCCTCGGACTGGCACCCCCCCTACGAGCAGTACTTC. Amino acids: CASSQDASDWHPPYEQYF.

The chain carries TRBV11-2 and TRBJ1-5; D perhaps matches TRBD1 (5 bases). CDR1 is SGHAT, CDR2 FQNNGV, per germline. The CDR3 covers 14 residues. Trimming cost V 2 bases and J 3 bases, with 8 bases left between them. The CDR3 sequence: CASSLTGYNQPQHF. The CDR3 DNA follows: TGTGCCAGCAGCTTAACAGGATACAATCAGCCCCAGCATTTT.

This clone was recorded only once. This sequence joins TRBV4-1 and TRBJ1-5; D is possibly TRBD1 (5 bases). V was cut by 4 bases and J by 0 bases, with 10 bases left in between. The CDR3 totals 15 residues. Germline V gene data show CDR1 as MGHRA and CDR2 as YSYEKL. CDR3 sequence reads: CASSPRGSSNQPQHF. The CDR3 coding sequence is TGCGCCAGCAGCCCCCGGGGCAGTAGCAATCAGCCCCAGCATTTT.

With regard to this clone: The junction departs from the called germline gene at one end, perhaps through a read error. The chain combines TRBV6-5 with TRBJ1-5, with D possibly being TRBD1 (5 bases). CDR3 length equals 14 residues. The germline CDR1 and CDR2 sequences are MNHEY and SVGAGI. CDR3 region: CASSYLGGNQPQHF. CDR3 nucleotide sequence: TGTGCCAGCAGCTACTTGGGGGGCAATCAGCCCCAGCATTTT.

This clone has only a few counts. CDR3 amino acids: CASSVAGVGYTF. The CDR3 DNA reads as TGTGCCAGCAGTGTAGCAGGGGTTGGCTACACCTTC. The chain couples TRBV6-1 to TRBJ1-2; D is perhaps TRBD1 (6 bases). V gave up 4 bases and J gave up 7 bases, with 10 bases separating them. The CDR3 is made up of 12 amino acids. From germline, CDR1 is MNHNS and CDR2 SASEGT.

This clone was counted once. The CDR3 region is CASSIPGVLTQYF. In nucleotides, the CDR3 is TGTGCCAGCAGCATCCCGGGGGTCCTGACCCAGTACTTC. This rearrangement joins TRBV7-2 to TRBJ2-5; D may be TRBD2 (6 bases). CDR1 and CDR2 (germline): SGHTA, FQGNSA. The V gene lost 5 bases and the J gene lost 7 bases, with 14 bases spanning the gap. The CDR3 contains 13 residues.

The V gene is TRBV7-3, the J gene TRBJ2-4; no definite D call. CDR3 size: 13 residues. The germline V gene has CDR1 SGHTA and CDR2 FQGTGA. The ends were cut back, 2 bases at V and 0 bases at J, with 2 bases in the middle. Here the CDR3 reads CASSLGAKNIQYF. DNA of the CDR3: TGTGCCAGCAGCTTAGGAGCCAAAAACATTCAGTACTTC.

The genes are TRBV7-9 and TRBJ2-5; a possible D gene is TRBD2 (6 bases). This CDR3 is built from 16 residues. The V end lost 3 bases, the J end lost 5 bases, and 19 bases lay between the germline ends. Germline V gene data show CDR1 as SEHNR and CDR2 as FQNEAQ (reference sequence). DNA of the CDR3: TGTGCCAGCAGCTTGGGCACTAGCAGATTGTTGGAGACCCAGTACTTC. Its translation is CASSLGTSRLLETQYF.

The chain employs TRBV4-1 and TRBJ2-5; 10 nucleotides align to TRBD1. In germline, CDR1 is MGHRA, CDR2 YSYEKL. Germline trimming cut 4 bases from V and 4 bases from J; bases unmatched to any gene: 3. This CDR3 region has 14 residues. The CDR3 here is CASSPGQGVETQYF. The CDR3 nucleotides read TGCGCCAGCAGCCCAGGACAGGGGGTAGAGACCCAGTACTTC.

V and J are TRBV5-1 and TRBJ2-5; weak D call: TRBD2 (5 bases). CDR3 length: 14 amino acids. Germline-derived CDR1 and CDR2 are SGHRS and YFSETQ. V was trimmed by 0 bases and J by 3 bases, leaving 9 bases between them. This CDR3 is CASSLGGHKETQYF. The CDR3 coding sequence is TGCGCCAGCAGCTTGGGAGGGCACAAAGAGACCCAGTACTTC.